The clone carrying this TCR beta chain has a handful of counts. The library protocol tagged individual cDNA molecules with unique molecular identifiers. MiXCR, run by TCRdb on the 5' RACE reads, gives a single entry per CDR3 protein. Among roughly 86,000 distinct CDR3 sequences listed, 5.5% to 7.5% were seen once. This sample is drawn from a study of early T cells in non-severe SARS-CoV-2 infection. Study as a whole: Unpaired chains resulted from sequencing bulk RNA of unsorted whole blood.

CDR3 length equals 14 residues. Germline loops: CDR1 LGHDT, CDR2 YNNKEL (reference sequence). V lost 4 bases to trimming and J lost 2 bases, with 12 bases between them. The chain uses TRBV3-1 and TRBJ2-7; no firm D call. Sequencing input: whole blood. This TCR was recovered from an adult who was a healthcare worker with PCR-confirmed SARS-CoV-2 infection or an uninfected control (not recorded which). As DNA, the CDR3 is TGTGCCAGCAGCCCCCTACCGGGTCCCTACGAGCAGTACTTC. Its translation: CASSPLPGPYEQYF.